These 18 T cell receptor beta chains originate from one sample sequenced in a study of blood T cell repertoires in COVID-19. The method was immunoSEQ multiplex PCR; TCRdb's version includes in-frame clones alone and lacks a portion of them. Counted here are about 380,000 clones, more than 70% occurring once; the ten biggest clones make up 1% to 1.5%. Specimen: PBMCs or T cells enriched from blood (not recorded which). The source of these receptors is a man aged 25 to 40 who had recovered from COVID-19.

V usage is TRBV7-8 and J usage is TRBJ1-3, with 9 bases lining up with TRBD1. J lost 1 base, V lost 1 base, and 5 bases had no gene match. This CDR3 is 17 amino acids long. Germline-derived CDR1 and CDR2 are SGHVS and FQNEAQ. Here the CDR3 DNA reads TGTGCCAGCAGCTTAGTCGGGACAGGGCTTTCTGGAAACACCATATATTTT. Residues: CASSLVGTGLSGNTIYF.

The chain uses TRBV18 and TRBJ1-1, with 10 bases identical to TRBD1. This CDR3 spans 17 amino acids. Germline V gives CDR1 KGHSH, CDR2 LQKENI. Trimming cost V 1 base and J 1 base; bases outside gene matches: 6. This CDR3 reads CASSPLRDRGGNTEAFF. The DNA of the CDR3 is TGTGCCAGCTCACCACTCCGGGACAGGGGAGGGAACACTGAAGCTTTCTTT.

The chain recombines TRBV9 with TRBJ2-1, with TRBD2 matching over 12 bases. After removal of 0 bases from V and 0 bases from J, the junction contained 10 bases not matched to a gene. Germline V gene sequence: CDR1 SGDLS, CDR2 YYNGEE. There are 20 residues in the CDR3. CDR3 in amino acids: CASSVERGLAGAPSYNEQFF. CDR3 sequence (DNA): TGTGCCAGCAGCGTAGAGCGGGGACTAGCGGGTGCCCCCTCCTACAATGAGCAGTTCTTC.

This clone was seen only once. The genes are TRBV7-3 and TRBJ2-2; 8 bases line up with TRBD1. From germline, CDR1 is SGHTA and CDR2 FQGTGA. V lost 4 bases to trimming and J lost 5 bases; unmatched junction nucleotides: 6. The CDR3 extends over 15 amino acids. The CDR3 region has the DNA TGTGCCAGCAGCTCCCAGGGGGCGCGTACCGGGGAGCTGTTTTTT. This encodes CASSSQGARTGELFF.

V gene TRBV19 combines with J gene TRBJ2-1; 7 nucleotides match TRBD1. Germline V gene lookup returns CDR1 LNHDA and CDR2 SQIVND (reference sequence). The CDR3 covers 15 residues. J lost 9 bases, V lost 5 bases, and 13 bases had no gene match. CDR3 residues: CASSSPGQRAGEQFF. CDR3 DNA: TGTGCCAGTAGTTCGCCGGGACAGAGGGCGGGTGAGCAGTTCTTC.

The chain uses TRBV5-1 and TRBJ1-6; tentative D call: TRBD1 (5 bases). The CDR3 covers 16 residues. The V and J ends lost 4 bases and 3 bases respectively, with 14 bases between them. Looked up from germline, CDR1 is SGHRS and CDR2 is YFSETQ. The CDR3, as DNA: TGCGCCAGCAGCACGGGGGGACTGAGCTATAATTCACCCCTCCACTTT. Its translation: CASSTGGLSYNSPLHF. Complete variable domain (other parts from reference TRBV5-1 and TRBJ1-6): KAGVTQTPRYLIKTRGQQVTLSCSPISGHRSVSWYQQTPGQGLQFLFEYFSETQRNKGNFPGRFSGRQFSNSRSEMNVSTLELGDSALYLCASSTGGLSYNSPLHFGNGTRLTVT.

CDR3 DNA: TGTGCCACCACCTTAGTTCCCTTGGGGTCTAGGGCCAGGGGTCGGGACAATGAGCAGTTCTTC. As protein: CATTLVPLGSRARGRDNEQFF. The chain employs TRBV19 and TRBJ2-1, with a possible D match to TRBD1 (6 bases). Trimming took 10 bases from V and 5 from J, leaving 39 bases between them. Germline CDR1 reads LNHDA; CDR2 reads SQIVND (reference sequence). The CDR3 is made up of 21 amino acids.

This chain links TRBV12-5 with TRBJ2-1, with D possibly being TRBD2 (6 bases). V was pared by 0 bases and J by 9 bases, with 18 bases between. The CDR3 covers 16 residues. Germline CDR1 reads LGHNT; CDR2 reads FRNRAP. The CDR3 nucleotides read TGTGCTAGTGGTTTGGTATCCACCGACGGGAGAGGTGAGCAGTTCTTC. Its translation is CASGLVSTDGRGEQFF.

The gene calls are TRBV29-1 and TRBJ1-1; 8 positions agree with TRBD1. The CDR3 is 12 amino acids. Germline V gene data show CDR1 as SQVTM and CDR2 as ANQGSEA. J gave up 4 bases and V 5 bases, and 3 bases lay outside the gene matches. CDR3 region: CSVLTGGTEAFF. DNA for the CDR3: TGCAGCGTTTTAACAGGGGGCACTGAAGCTTTCTTT.

This clone has a handful of counts. Other nucleotide sequences in the sample specify the same CDR3. The chain employs TRBV18 and TRBJ1-1, with 9 bases fitting TRBD1. J gave up 10 bases and V 3 bases, and 3 bases lay outside the gene matches. CDR3 length: 12 residues. Germline assignment: CDR1 KGHSH and CDR2 LQKENI. The CDR3 reads CASSPDRGGAFF. The CDR3, as DNA: TGTGCCAGCTCACCGGACAGGGGAGGAGCTTTCTTT.

This chain joins TRBV11-2 and TRBJ1-1; D is perhaps TRBD1 (5 bases). Germline values: CDR1 SGHAT, CDR2 FQNNGV. The CDR3 extends over 17 amino acids. V was clipped by 2 bases and J by 0 bases, with 16 bases between them. CDR3 sequence: CASSLTRGRTLNTEAFF. Written as DNA, the CDR3 is TGTGCCAGCAGCTTAACCCGAGGTAGGACACTGAACACTGAAGCTTTCTTT.

The CDR3 region is CAISRGGGPNQPQHF. In DNA, the CDR3 is TGTGCCATCTCCCGAGGGGGAGGGCCCAATCAGCCCCAGCATTTT. This chain connects TRBV10-3 to TRBJ1-5, with D possibly TRBD1 on 6 matching bases. V lost 8 bases to trimming and J lost 3 bases, with 17 bases between them. Germline V gives CDR1 ENHRY, CDR2 SYGVKD. The CDR3 spans 15 residues.

The CDR3 bases are TGCGCCAGCAGCCAAGATACGGTAGAAGAGACCCAGTACTTC. Protein sequence: CASSQDTVEETQYF. This chain connects TRBV4-1 to TRBJ2-5; no definite D call. Germline V lookup: CDR1 MGHRA, CDR2 YSYEKL. Trimming took off 0 bases at V and 3 bases at J, with 8 bases between the two ends. The CDR3 sequence is 14 residues long.

The rearrangement joins TRBV4-1 to TRBJ2-1, with D perhaps matching TRBD2 (5 bases). Trimming took 1 base from V and 7 from J, leaving 8 bases between them. The CDR3 has 13 amino acids. In germline, CDR1 is MGHRA, CDR2 YSYEKL. CDR3 region: CASSQVRDNEQFF. DNA of the CDR3: TGCGCCAGCAGCCAAGTGAGGGATAATGAGCAGTTCTTC.

The chain combines TRBV20-1 with TRBJ2-3; 10 positions match TRBD2. Germline values: CDR1 DFQATT, CDR2 SNEGSKA (reference sequence). The trim removed 3 bases at V and 1 base at J, leaving 4 bases unmatched. The CDR3 length is 15 residues. CDR3 residues: CSASRTSGGTDTQYF. CDR3 coding DNA: TGCAGTGCTAGTCGAACTAGCGGGGGCACAGATACGCAGTATTTT.

The chain employs TRBV5-1 and TRBJ2-1; 10 nucleotides match TRBD2. In germline, CDR1 is SGHRS, CDR2 YFSETQ. V was clipped by 2 bases and J by 9 bases; unmatched bases: 8. CDR3 size: 15 residues. The CDR3 reads CASSLSGGAGGEQFF. Here the CDR3 DNA reads TGCGCCAGCAGCTTAAGCGGGGGGGCTGGCGGTGAGCAGTTCTTC.

V gene TRBV19 combines with J gene TRBJ2-3; possible D gene TRBD2, 5 bases. CDR1 is LNHDA and CDR2 is SQIVND in the germline V gene (reference sequence). The V end was cut by 6 bases, the J end by 0 bases, with 10 bases between. The CDR3 spans 14 residues. Here the CDR3 reads CASRDGESTDTQYF. The DNA for the CDR3 is TGTGCCAGTAGAGACGGGGAGAGCACAGATACGCAGTATTTT.

This chain connects TRBV9 to TRBJ2-1; TRBD2 is a possible D gene (6 bases). The CDR3 consists of 17 residues. The germline gives CDR1 SGDLS, CDR2 YYNGEE. The germline V and J ends were trimmed by 0 bases and 7 bases, with 20 bases remaining between them. The DNA of the CDR3 is TGTGCCAGCAGCGTAGCTCGACTAGAGGGACGGCCAAATGAGCAGTTCTTC. This sequence encodes CASSVARLEGRPNEQFF.